Following are 9 T cell receptor beta chains from one sample sequenced in a study of shared clonotypes between healthy human individuals. Some clones are missing from TCRdb's copy, which holds only in-frame ones; the method was immunoSEQ multiplex PCR. Of over 2 million clones in the sample, roughly 92% are singletons; the top ten hold about 0.36%. The material sequenced was naive CD4+ T cells from PBMCs. Described subset: CD45RA+ positively selected. All receptors derive from a man aged 18 to 29 in good health. Some clones in this sample may be carry-over from other donors' samples.

V is TRBV7-9 and J is TRBJ2-2; unclear D gene. Trimming removed 3 bases from V and 4 bases from J, with 6 bases in between. This CDR3 spans 13 amino acids. CDR1 and CDR2 from the germline V gene are SEHNR and FQNEAQ (reference sequence). This chain's CDR3 is CASSFSLTGELFF. The CDR3 DNA sequence: TGTGCCAGCAGCTTTTCACTCACCGGGGAGCTGTTTTTT. The variable domain in full, with the rest retrieved from reference TRBV7-9 and TRBJ2-2, is DTGVSQNPRHKITKRGQNVTFRCDPISEHNRLYWYRQTLGQGPEFLTYFQNEAQLEKSRLLSDRFSAERPKGSFSTLEIQRTEQGDSAMYLCASSFSLTGELFFGEGSRLTVL.

The chain links TRBV7-2 to TRBJ1-1; D possibly corresponds to TRBD1 (6 bases). CDR1 and CDR2 from the germline V gene are SGHTA and FQGNSA. The CDR3 totals 14 residues. Trimming shortened V by 2 bases and J by 7 bases, and 14 bases separated the two germline ends. CDR3 sequence (DNA): TGTGCCAGCAGCTTACCAGGGACATCCATTGAAGCTTTCTTT. Translation gives CASSLPGTSIEAFF.

The chain links TRBV6-4 to TRBJ2-6; D might be TRBD1 or TRBD2, each matching 5 bases. Germline V gene sequence: CDR1 MRHNA, CDR2 SNTAGT. V was shortened by 4 bases and J by 0 bases, with 10 bases between the two germline ends. The CDR3 runs 16 residues. CDR3 sequence (DNA): TGTGCCAGCAGTGTCGATGGGGGCTCTGGGGCCAACGTCCTGACTTTC. As protein: CASSVDGGSGANVLTF.

The chain has TRBV5-4 and TRBJ2-1; the D gene could be TRBD1 or TRBD2 (5 bases each). V lost 5 bases, J lost 4 bases, and 16 bases lay in between. The length of the CDR3 is 15 residues. In germline, CDR1 is SGHNT, CDR2 YYREEE (reference sequence). The CDR3 sequence: CASRVEPGPYNEQFF. The DNA of the CDR3 is TGTGCCAGCAGGGTGGAGCCGGGACCGTACAATGAGCAGTTCTTC.

The CDR3 DNA reads TGTGCCAGCAGTTTAAGATTAAGTGGTAACAATGAGCAGTTCTTC. Translated: CASSLRLSGNNEQFF. This chain connects TRBV27 to TRBJ2-1; D unclear. Trimming shortened V by 2 bases and J by 5 bases, and 13 bases separated the two germline ends. The CDR3 is 15 residues long. The germline CDR1 and CDR2 sequences are MNHEY and SMNVEV (reference sequence).

The rearrangement joins TRBV7-9 to TRBJ2-1, with D perhaps TRBD2 (7 bases). The V end was cut by 7 bases, the J end by 3 bases, with 13 bases between. The length of the CDR3 is 14 residues. In germline, CDR1 is SEHNR, CDR2 FQNEAQ (reference sequence). The CDR3 DNA reads TGTGCCAGCACCCCGGGGGGCAGCTACAATGAGCAGTTCTTC. The encoded protein is CASTPGGSYNEQFF.

The J gene is TRBJ1-2, the V gene TRBV29-1, with 9 positions matching TRBD1. Trimming removed 1 base from V and 3 bases from J; junction bases left unmatched: 9. The length of the CDR3 is 16 residues. In germline, CDR1 is SQVTM, CDR2 ANQGSEA. The CDR3 is CSVEALARDRDYGYTF. The DNA of the CDR3 is TGCAGCGTTGAAGCCCTGGCACGGGACAGGGACTATGGCTACACCTTC.

In DNA, the CDR3 is TGCGCCAGCAGCTACGGGGGGCAGGGTTCCTACGAGCAGTACTTC. It yields the protein CASSYGGQGSYEQYF. V gene TRBV5-1 combines with J gene TRBJ2-7; TRBD2 is a possible D gene (7 bases). The germline CDR1 and CDR2 sequences are SGHRS and YFSETQ. V lost 3 bases and J 1 base, leaving 14 bases between the germline ends. The CDR3 totals 15 residues.

A single count supports this clone. The chain recombines TRBV7-2 with TRBJ1-4; 9 bases match TRBD1. Germline values: CDR1 SGHTA, CDR2 FQGNSA. The CDR3 has 18 residues. Losses at the gene ends were 4 bases for V and 8 bases for J; bases not matched to a gene: 17. CDR3 loop: CASSSSRDREPTGEKLFF. The DNA of the CDR3 is TGTGCCAGCAGCTCGTCCCGGGACAGGGAACCCACGGGCGAAAAACTGTTTTTT.